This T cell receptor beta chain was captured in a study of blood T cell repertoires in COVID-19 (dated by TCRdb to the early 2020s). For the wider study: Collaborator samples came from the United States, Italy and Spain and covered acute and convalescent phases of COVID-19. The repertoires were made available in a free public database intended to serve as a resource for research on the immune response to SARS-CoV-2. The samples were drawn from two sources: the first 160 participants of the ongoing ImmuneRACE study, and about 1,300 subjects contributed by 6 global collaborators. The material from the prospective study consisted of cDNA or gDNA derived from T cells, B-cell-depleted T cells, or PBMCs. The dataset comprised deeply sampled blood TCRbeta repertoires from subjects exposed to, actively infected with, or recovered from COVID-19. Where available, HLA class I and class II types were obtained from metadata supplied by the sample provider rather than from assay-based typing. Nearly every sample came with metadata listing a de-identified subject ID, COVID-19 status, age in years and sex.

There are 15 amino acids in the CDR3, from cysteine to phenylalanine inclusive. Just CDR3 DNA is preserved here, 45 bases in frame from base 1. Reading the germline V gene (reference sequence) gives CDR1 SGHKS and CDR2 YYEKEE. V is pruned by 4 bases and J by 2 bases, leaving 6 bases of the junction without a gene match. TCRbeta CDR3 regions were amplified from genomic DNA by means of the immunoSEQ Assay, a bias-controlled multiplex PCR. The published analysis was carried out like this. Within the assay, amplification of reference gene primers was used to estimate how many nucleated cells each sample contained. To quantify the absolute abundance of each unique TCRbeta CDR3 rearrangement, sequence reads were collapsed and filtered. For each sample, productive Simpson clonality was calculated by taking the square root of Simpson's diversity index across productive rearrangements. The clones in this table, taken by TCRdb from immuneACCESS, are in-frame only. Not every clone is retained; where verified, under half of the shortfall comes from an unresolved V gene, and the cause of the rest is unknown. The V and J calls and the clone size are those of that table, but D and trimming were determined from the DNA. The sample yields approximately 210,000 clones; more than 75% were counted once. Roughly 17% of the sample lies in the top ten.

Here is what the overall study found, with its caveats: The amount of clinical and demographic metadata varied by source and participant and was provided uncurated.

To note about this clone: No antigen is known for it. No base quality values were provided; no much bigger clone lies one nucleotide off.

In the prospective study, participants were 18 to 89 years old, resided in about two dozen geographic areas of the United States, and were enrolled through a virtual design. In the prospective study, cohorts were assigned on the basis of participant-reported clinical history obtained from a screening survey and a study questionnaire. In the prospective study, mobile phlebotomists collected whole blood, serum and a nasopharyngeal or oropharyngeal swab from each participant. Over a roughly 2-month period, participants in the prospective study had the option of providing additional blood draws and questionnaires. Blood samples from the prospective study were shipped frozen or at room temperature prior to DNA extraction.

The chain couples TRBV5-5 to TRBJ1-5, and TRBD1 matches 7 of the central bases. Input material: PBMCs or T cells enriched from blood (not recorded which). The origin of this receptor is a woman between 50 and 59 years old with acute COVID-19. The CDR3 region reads CASSGAGTGNQPQHF. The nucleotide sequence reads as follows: TGTGCCAGCAGCGGAGCCGGGACAGGCAATCAGCCCCAGCATTTT.